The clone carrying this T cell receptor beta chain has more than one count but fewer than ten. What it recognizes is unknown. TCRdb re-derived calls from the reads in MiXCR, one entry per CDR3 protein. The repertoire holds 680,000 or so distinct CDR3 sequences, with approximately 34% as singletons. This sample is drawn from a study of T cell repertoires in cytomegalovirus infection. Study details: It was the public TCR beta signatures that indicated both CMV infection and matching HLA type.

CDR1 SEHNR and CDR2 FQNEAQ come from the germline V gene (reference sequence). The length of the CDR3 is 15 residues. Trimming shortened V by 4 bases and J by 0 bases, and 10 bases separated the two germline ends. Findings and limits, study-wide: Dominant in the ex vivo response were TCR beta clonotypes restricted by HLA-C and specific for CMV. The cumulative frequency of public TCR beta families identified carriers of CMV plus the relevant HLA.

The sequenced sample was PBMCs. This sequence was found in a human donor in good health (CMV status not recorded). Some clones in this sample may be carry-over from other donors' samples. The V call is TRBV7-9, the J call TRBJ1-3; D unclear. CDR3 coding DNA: TGTGCCAGCAGCTACACCAGGAACTCTGGAAACACCATATATTTT. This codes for CASSYTRNSGNTIYF.